This T cell receptor (beta chain) stems from a study of response to subunit inactivated influenza vaccine. Study-wide points: It was suggested by the authors that few new T cells are recruited by each seasonal influenza vaccination.

A word on this clonotype: Its antigen is as yet unknown.

TCRdb called the RT-PCR reads again in MiXCR, with one record for every CDR3 protein. The sample records about 500,000 distinct CDR3 sequences, about 15% being singletons. Looked up from germline, CDR1 is WSHSY and CDR2 is SAAADI. The CDR3 totals 14 residues. V lost 5 bases to trimming and J lost 2 bases; unmatched junction nucleotides: 3. The rearrangement uses TRBV10-2 and TRBJ2-1, with 7 bases that match TRBD1. Sequences were derived from CD4+ T cells sorted from PBMCs, sampled about 23 months after vaccination. The clonotype comes from a man between 50 and 69 years old who received an inactivated influenza vaccine. The CDR3 DNA is TGCGCCAGCAGTCGACAGGGTGCCTACAATGAGCAGTTCTTC. As protein: CASSRQGAYNEQFF.